This T cell receptor (beta chain) was captured by sequencing in a study of blood T cell repertoires in COVID-19. Sequencing was performed with immunoSEQ multiplex PCR; in TCRdb, only in-frame clones are kept and a portion is missing. The sample carries roughly 130,000 clones, 80% recorded once. The sequencing input was peripheral blood. The sequence came from a man in his sixties with active or convalescent COVID-19.

The CDR3 here is CASSSQGFTGELFF. The CDR3 DNA reads TGTGCCAGCAGCTCACAGGGGTTCACCGGGGAGCTGTTTTTT. The V call is TRBV6-2 or TRBV6-3, the J call TRBJ2-2; 7 bases are shared with TRBD1. The CDR3 runs to 14 residues. V lost 6 bases to trimming and J lost 4 bases; unmatched junction nucleotides: 5. CDR1 is MNHEY, CDR2 SVGEGT, per germline.